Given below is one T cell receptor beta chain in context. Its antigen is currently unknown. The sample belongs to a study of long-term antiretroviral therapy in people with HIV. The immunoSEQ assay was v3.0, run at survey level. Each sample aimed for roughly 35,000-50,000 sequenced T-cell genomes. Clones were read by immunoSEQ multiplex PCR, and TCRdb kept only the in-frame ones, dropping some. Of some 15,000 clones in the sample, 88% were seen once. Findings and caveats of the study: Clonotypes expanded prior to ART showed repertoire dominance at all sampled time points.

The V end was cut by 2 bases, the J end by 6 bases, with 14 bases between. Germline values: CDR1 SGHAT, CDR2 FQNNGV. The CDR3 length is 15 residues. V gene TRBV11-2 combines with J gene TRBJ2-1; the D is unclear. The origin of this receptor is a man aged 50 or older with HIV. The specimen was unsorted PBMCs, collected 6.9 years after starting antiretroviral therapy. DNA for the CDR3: TGTGCCAGCAGCTTAAACGGGTGGATCTCCAATGAGCAGTTCTTC. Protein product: CASSLNGWISNEQFF.